The 21 T cell receptor beta chains in this list originate from one sample, sequenced in a study of blood T cell repertoires in COVID-19. The data were produced by immunoSEQ multiplex PCR, yet TCRdb's version contains in-frame clones alone and is incomplete. The sample records roughly 63,000 clones, around 91% being singletons. Material for sequencing was peripheral blood. The receptors were gathered from a man in his fifties or sixties with acute or convalescent COVID-19.

The V call is TRBV18, the J call TRBJ1-5; 8 positions match TRBD1. The CDR3 length is 16 residues. Germline V gives CDR1 KGHSH, CDR2 LQKENI. The trim removed 1 base at V and 3 bases at J, leaving 5 bases unmatched. CDR3 DNA sequence: TGTGCCAGCTCACCACGCTTGGGACAGGACAATCAGCCCCAGCATTTT. Amino acids: CASSPRLGQDNQPQHF. Full variable domain (remainder filled in from reference TRBV18 and TRBJ1-5): NAGVMQNPRHLVRRRGQEARLRCSPMKGHSHVYWYRQLPEEGLKFMVYLQKENIIDESGMPKERFSAEFPKEGPSILRIQQVVRGDSAAYFCASSPRLGQDNQPQHFGDGTRLSIL.

This chain links TRBV5-1 with TRBJ2-3; TRBD2 matches 7 bases. Trimming at V came to 3 bases and at J to 2 bases, leaving 3 bases not matched to a gene. This CDR3 is built from 14 residues. Germline V gene sequence: CDR1 SGHRS, CDR2 YFSETQ. The DNA of the CDR3 is TGCGCCAGCAGCTGGGGGGACTACACAGATACGCAGTATTTT. Protein: CASSWGDYTDTQYF. Full variable domain (rest looked up from reference TRBV5-1 and TRBJ2-3): KAGVTQTPRYLIKTRGQQVTLSCSPISGHRSVSWYQQTPGQGLQFLFEYFSETQRNKGNFPGRFSGRQFSNSRSEMNVSTLELGDSALYLCASSWGDYTDTQYFGPGTRLTVL.

The rearrangement uses TRBV5-1 and TRBJ2-3; TRBD2 matches at 8 bases. Germline values: CDR1 SGHRS, CDR2 YFSETQ. The CDR3 covers 17 residues. V lost 0 bases to trimming and J lost 3 bases; unmatched junction nucleotides: 9. CDR3 bases: TGCGCCAGCAGCTTGGCGAGCGGGAGTTCCCCGACAGATACGCAGTATTTT. This translates into CASSLASGSSPTDTQYF.

The V gene is TRBV7-9, the J gene TRBJ1-6, with TRBD1 matching over 8 bases. The CDR3 extends over 16 amino acids. CDR1 SEHNR and CDR2 FQNEAQ come from the germline V gene (reference sequence). Trimming cost V 4 bases and J 5 bases; bases outside gene matches: 7. CDR3 in amino acids: CASSYPGQADNSPLHF. DNA of the CDR3: TGTGCCAGCAGCTATCCGGGACAGGCTGATAATTCACCCCTCCACTTT.

This chain joins TRBV4-1 and TRBJ1-5; 7 bases line up with TRBD1. Germline CDR1 is MGHRA and CDR2 is YSYEKL. The V gene end was trimmed by 1 base and the J gene end by 2 bases; junction bases not matched to a gene: 5. The CDR3 contains 16 residues. The CDR3 protein is CASSQGQGPGNQPQHF. The CDR3 nucleotides are TGCGCCAGCAGCCAAGGACAGGGTCCTGGCAATCAGCCCCAGCATTTT.

The chain couples TRBV12-3 or TRBV12-4 to TRBJ2-7, with D possibly TRBD2 on 5 matching bases. Trimming removed 6 bases from V and 6 bases from J, with 12 bases in between. This CDR3 comprises 12 residues. The CDR3 nucleotides read TGTGCCAGCAGACGGACTGTCTCCGAGCAGTACTTC. This codes for CASRRTVSEQYF.

The chain joins TRBV12-3 or TRBV12-4 to TRBJ1-1; D not resolved. The CDR3 loop spans 12 amino acids. The V end lost 5 bases, the J end lost 10 bases, and 14 bases lay between the germline ends. The CDR3 reads CASSTARLVAFF. For the CDR3, the DNA is TGTGCCAGCAGTACCGCGCGTCTGGTAGCTTTCTTT.

V gene TRBV19 combines with J gene TRBJ2-3; weak D call: TRBD1 (6 bases). CDR3 size: 13 residues. Trimming shortened V by 1 base and J by 5 bases, and 7 bases separated the two germline ends. In germline, CDR1 is LNHDA, CDR2 SQIVND (reference sequence). As DNA, the CDR3 is TGTGCCAGTAGTATAGGCAGGGGAGATACGCAGTATTTT. Its translation: CASSIGRGDTQYF.

The V gene is TRBV10-2, the J gene TRBJ2-2; TRBD1 is a possible D gene (6 bases). The CDR3 is made up of 12 amino acids. Germline V gene data show CDR1 as WSHSY and CDR2 as SAAADI. Trimming took 6 bases from V and 8 from J, leaving 10 bases between them. This CDR3 is CASRGASGELFF. For the CDR3, the DNA is TGCGCCAGCAGGGGGGCTTCGGGGGAGCTGTTTTTT.

This clone showed up just a few times. This chain connects TRBV7-2 to TRBJ2-1; 11 nucleotides align to TRBD2. V trimming: 10 bases; J trimming: 9 bases; junction bases outside the gene matches: 14. CDR1 is SGHTA, CDR2 FQGNSA, per germline. The CDR3 runs to 15 residues. The CDR3 DNA follows: TGTGCCACCTCGCAGGGGGGTAGCGGGAGGGGTGAGCAGTTCTTC. This gives the protein CATSQGGSGRGEQFF.

The chain uses TRBV11-3 and TRBJ2-2, with D perhaps TRBD2 (6 bases). CDR3 size: 15 residues. Germline CDR1 and CDR2: SGHNT and YENEEA. Trimming shortened V by 1 base and J by 4 bases, and 10 bases separated the two germline ends. In nucleotides, the CDR3 is TGTGCCAGCAGCTTAGCGGGGGTGGTCACCGGGGAGCTGTTTTTT. Its protein is CASSLAGVVTGELFF.

The chain joins TRBV25-1 to TRBJ2-1; D is uncertain. Germline CDR1 and CDR2: MGHDK and SYGVNS. The CDR3 extends over 15 amino acids. V was cut by 1 base and J by 2 bases, with 9 bases left in between. The DNA of the CDR3 is TGTGCCAGCAGTGAATCTGGGCTAACCTACAATGAGCAGTTCTTC. It specifies CASSESGLTYNEQFF.

The V call is TRBV10-3, the J call TRBJ2-2, with D maybe TRBD1 (5 bases). CDR1 and CDR2 from the germline V gene are ENHRY and SYGVKD. V was cut by 3 bases and J by 1 base, with 9 bases left in between. The CDR3 runs 15 residues. DNA of the CDR3: TGTGCCATCAGTGAAGGGGTTGGGAACACCGGGGAGCTGTTTTTT. Its protein is CAISEGVGNTGELFF.

The rearrangement uses TRBV27 and TRBJ2-2; the D gene is possibly TRBD1 (7 bases). This CDR3 region has 15 residues. V dropped 8 bases and J dropped 5 bases, with 18 bases sitting between them. Per germline, CDR1 MNHEY and CDR2 SMNVEV (reference sequence). The CDR3 spells CASRSEGARTGELFF. Here the CDR3 DNA reads TGTGCCAGCCGATCGGAGGGGGCGAGGACCGGGGAGCTGTTTTTT.

V and J are TRBV5-4 and TRBJ1-2; maybe TRBD1 (5 bases). The CDR3 is made up of 15 amino acids. Germline CDR1 reads SGHNT; CDR2 reads YYREEE (reference sequence). V lost 1 base and J 4 bases, leaving 14 bases between the germline ends. The CDR3 bases are TGTGCCAGCAGCTTGTCAGTGTCAGGGCCCTATGGCTACACCTTC. It specifies CASSLSVSGPYGYTF.

The V gene is TRBV5-1, the J gene TRBJ1-4; the D gene is possibly TRBD1 (5 bases). CDR1 is SGHRS and CDR2 is YFSETQ in the germline V gene. V was cut by 5 bases and J by 4 bases, with 27 bases left in between. The CDR3 spans 19 residues. CDR3 DNA: TGCGCCAGCAGGCCCGGTCCTACAGGACGCAACAAAGATAATGAAAAACTGTTTTTT. It encodes CASRPGPTGRNKDNEKLFF. Supplemented by reference TRBV5-1 and TRBJ1-4, the full variable domain reads KAGVTQTPRYLIKTRGQQVTLSCSPISGHRSVSWYQQTPGQGLQFLFEYFSETQRNKGNFPGRFSGRQFSNSRSEMNVSTLELGDSALYLCASRPGPTGRNKDNEKLFFGSGTQLSVL.

The chain recombines TRBV5-4 with TRBJ2-7; D gene unclear. Germline V gene lookup returns CDR1 SGHNT and CDR2 YYREEE (reference sequence). V was cut by 0 bases and J by 3 bases, with 7 bases left in between. This CDR3 has 13 residues. The CDR3 region is CASSLARSYEQYF. The DNA of the CDR3 is TGTGCCAGCAGCTTGGCCCGGAGCTACGAGCAGTACTTC.

The chain couples TRBV20-1 to TRBJ1-1; D not resolved. Germline V gene data show CDR1 as DFQATT and CDR2 as SNEGSKA (reference sequence). Trimming took 3 bases from V and 3 from J, leaving 14 bases between them. The CDR3 is made up of 14 amino acids. This CDR3 reads CSASSGRPDTEAFF. The CDR3 DNA follows: TGCAGTGCTAGTTCCGGTCGCCCGGACACTGAAGCTTTCTTT.

The chain recombines TRBV13 with TRBJ1-1; D uncertain. Germline CDR1 reads PRHDT; CDR2 reads FYEKMQ (reference sequence). The V and J ends lost 4 bases and 0 bases respectively, with 9 bases between them. The CDR3 spans 14 residues. CDR3 loop: CASSSTGVNTEAFF. DNA of the CDR3: TGTGCCAGCAGCTCAACCGGGGTGAACACTGAAGCTTTCTTT. Drawing the rest from reference TRBV13 and TRBJ1-1, the complete variable domain is AAGVIQSPRHLIKEKRETATLKCYPIPRHDTVYWYQQGPGQDPQFLISFYEKMQSDKGSIPDRFSAQQFSDYHSELNMSSLELGDSALYFCASSSTGVNTEAFFGQGTRLTVV.

This clone was counted a single time. The chain carries TRBV6-5 and TRBJ2-1, with TRBD2 matching 11 bases. Germline V gene sequence: CDR1 MNHEY, CDR2 SVGAGI. V gave up 6 bases and J gave up 3 bases; unmatched junction bases: 4. The CDR3 loop spans 15 amino acids. The CDR3 sequence: CASSAGTSGYNEQFF. The CDR3 nucleotides are TGTGCCAGCAGCGCCGGGACTAGCGGCTACAATGAGCAGTTCTTC.

This chain uses TRBV19 with TRBJ1-4; D is perhaps TRBD1 (6 bases). Germline assignment: CDR1 LNHDA and CDR2 SQIVND (reference sequence). The CDR3 runs to 15 residues. V was trimmed by 3 bases and J by 8 bases, leaving 16 bases between them. The CDR3 spells CASSIRGRGYEKLFF. DNA of the CDR3: TGTGCCAGTAGTATTAGGGGCAGGGGATACGAAAAACTGTTTTTT. Full variable domain (remainder filled in from reference TRBV19 and TRBJ1-4): DGGITQSPKYLFRKEGQNVTLSCEQNLNHDAMYWYRQDPGQGLRLIYYSQIVNDFQKGDIAEGYSVSREKKESFPLTVTSAQKNPTAFYLCASSIRGRGYEKLFFGSGTQLSVL.